This is a list of T cell receptor beta chains from one sample in a study of a mutant IDH1 vaccine in newly diagnosed glioma. No antigens are known for them. The assay was immunoSEQ multiplex PCR, and TCRdb's table has in-frame clones only and misses some. The sample yields 120,000 or so clones, just under 80% seen once. The input for sequencing was PBMCs, taken from a glioma patient whose treatment included an IDH1 peptide vaccine. These receptors were collected from a man aged 35-49 years with glioma. The CDR3 runs from the conserved cysteine through the conserved F or W. D genes are given only for firm matches. A clone size is listed for some rows: how often the clone was seen (once, few, many), or a class if it is expanded.

TRBJ1-2 . TRBV5-1 . CASSLGQFNYGYTF TGCGCCAGCAGCTTAGGACAGTTTAACTATGGCTACACCTTC
TRBJ2-2 . TRBV9 . CASSVGGQSNTGELFF TGTGCCAGCAGCGTAGGGGGGCAATCGAACACCGGGGAGCTGTTTTTT
TRBJ2-2 . TRBV4-3 . CASSQDLGQNTGELFF TGCGCCAGCAGCCAAGATCTTGGACAGAACACCGGGGAGCTGTTTTTT
TRBJ1-5 . TRBV7-8 . CASSLGGTWSNQPQHF TGTGCCAGCAGCTTAGGGGGCACCTGGAGCAATCAGCCCCAGCATTTT
TRBJ1-1 few TRBV19 . CASSITQLNTEAFF TGTGCCAGTAGTATAACGCAGCTGAACACTGAAGCTTTCTTT
TRBJ2-1 . TRBV11-2 . CASSLLDEQFF TGTGCCAGCAGCCTCCTGGATGAGCAGTTCTTC
TRBJ2-1 . TRBV5-1 TRBD2 CASRLSGGVNEQFF TGCGCCAGCAGACTTAGCGGGGGGGTCAATGAGCAGTTCTTC
TRBJ2-1 once TRBV7-9 TRBD2 CASSSGLAGVSEQFF TGTGCCAGCAGCTCCGGACTAGCGGGAGTTTCTGAGCAGTTCTTC
TRBJ1-5 few TRBV30 TRBD1 CAWSSAGTGGQPQHF TGTGCCTGGAGTTCCGCCGGGACAGGGGGGCAGCCCCAGCATTTT
TRBJ1-5 . TRBV18 . CASSPGPVSNQPQHF TGTGCCAGCTCACCAGGTCCCGTTAGCAATCAGCCCCAGCATTTT
TRBJ2-4 . TRBV5-4 . CASSQAGTGKNIQYF TGTGCCAGCAGCCAGGCCGGGACGGGCAAAAACATTCAGTACTTC
TRBJ1-6 . TRBV11-3 TRBD1 CASSQGPDSPLHF TGTGCCAGCTCACAGGGGCCCGATTCACCCCTCCACTTT
TRBJ1-1 . TRBV2 . CATKRDTKNTEAFF TGTGCCACCAAACGGGACACCAAGAACACTGAAGCTTTCTTT
TRBJ1-5 . TRBV4-3 TRBD1 CASSQDRDQPQHF TGCGCCAGCAGCCAGGACAGGGATCAGCCCCAGCATTTT
TRBJ1-2 . TRBV4-2 . CASSQEGPGRSYGYTF TGTGCCAGCAGCCAAGAGGGTCCCGGCAGGAGCTATGGCTACACCTTC
TRBJ2-1 . TRBV5-4 TRBD2 CASSSPRLAGGPNEQFF TGTGCCAGCAGCTCCCCCCGACTAGCGGGAGGACCCAATGAGCAGTTCTTC
TRBJ2-5 . TRBV7-9 . CASSLRPGPSGQTQYF TGTGCCAGCAGCTTACGGCCGGGACCCTCAGGGCAGACCCAGTACTTC
TRBJ2-2 . TRBV7-2 TRBD2 CASSLARSTSVFTGELFF TGTGCCAGCAGCTTAGCCCGGTCAACTAGCGTTTTCACCGGGGAGCTGTTTTTT
TRBJ2-7 . TRBV7-2 TRBD1 CASSQTTGAGEQYF TGTGCCAGCAGCCAGACGACAGGGGCGGGCGAGCAGTACTTC
TRBJ2-5 . TRBV19 TRBD2 CATSSGRLETLETQYF TGTGCCACTTCTAGCGGGAGGTTGGAAACGTTAGAGACCCAGTACTTC
TRBJ2-7 . TRBV11-2 . CASSSGTDFYEQYF TGTGCCAGCAGCTCCGGGACTGACTTCTACGAGCAGTACTTC
TRBJ1-5 once TRBV27 . CASSLSYGGRQHF TGTGCCAGCAGTTTATCATATGGGGGGAGACAGCATTTT
TRBJ2-2 . TRBV10-1 TRBD1 CASSAYWDRGRTGELFF TGCGCCAGCAGTGCCTACTGGGACAGGGGGCGCACCGGGGAGCTGTTTTTT
TRBJ2-7 . TRBV5-1 . CASSLVEAREQYF TGCGCCAGCAGCTTGGTAGAAGCGCGGGAGCAGTACTTC
TRBJ2-7 . TRBV27 . CASSSGRKNYEQYF TGTGCCAGCAGCTCAGGGAGGAAGAACTACGAGCAGTACTTC
TRBJ2-7 . TRBV6-6 TRBD2 CASSSTRARGSEQYF TGTGCCAGCAGCTCGACCCGGGCCCGCGGGAGCGAGCAGTACTTC
TRBJ2-7 . TRBV11-2 . CASSQGGARSSYEQYF TGTGCCAGCAGCCAAGGGGGGGCACGGAGCTCCTACGAGCAGTACTTC
TRBJ2-3 . TRBV9 . CASSVESTDTQYF TGTGCCAGCAGCGTAGAAAGCACAGATACGCAGTATTTT
TRBJ2-2 . TRBV4-1 TRBD2 CASSLLGAGALTGELFF TGCGCCAGCAGCCTTCTTGGAGCGGGGGCCCTCACCGGGGAGCTGTTTTTT